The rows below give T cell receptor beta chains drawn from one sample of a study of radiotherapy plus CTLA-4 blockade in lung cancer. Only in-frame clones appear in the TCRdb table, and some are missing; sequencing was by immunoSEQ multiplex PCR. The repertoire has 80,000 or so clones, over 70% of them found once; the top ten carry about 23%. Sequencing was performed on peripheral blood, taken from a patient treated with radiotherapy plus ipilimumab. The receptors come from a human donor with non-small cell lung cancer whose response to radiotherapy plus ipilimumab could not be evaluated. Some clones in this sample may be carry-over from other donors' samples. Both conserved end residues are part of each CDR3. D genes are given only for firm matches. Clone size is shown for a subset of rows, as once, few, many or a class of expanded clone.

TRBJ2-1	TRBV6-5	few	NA	CASSYDGGYEQFF	TGTGCCAGCAGTTACGATGGGGGGTATGAGCAGTTCTTC
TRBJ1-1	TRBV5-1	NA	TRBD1	CASSGQGLNTEAFF	TGCGCCAGCAGCGGACAGGGGCTGAACACTGAAGCTTTCTTT
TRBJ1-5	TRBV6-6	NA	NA	CASSYSAMQPQHF	TGTGCCAGCAGTTACTCAGCGATGCAGCCCCAGCATTTT
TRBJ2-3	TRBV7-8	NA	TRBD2	CASSLTSGGPDTQYF	TGTGCCAGCAGCCTTACTAGCGGGGGGCCAGATACGCAGTATTTT
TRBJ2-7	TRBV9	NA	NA	CASSVQGGDSYEQYF	TGTGCCAGCAGCGTCCAAGGGGGGGATTCCTACGAGCAGTACTTC
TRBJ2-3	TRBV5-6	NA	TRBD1	CASSEGQGIDTQYF	TGTGCCAGCAGCGAGGGACAGGGGATAGATACGCAGTATTTT
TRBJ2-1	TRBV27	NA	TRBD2	CASSFGTSGDNEQFF	TGTGCCAGCAGTTTCGGGACTAGCGGGGACAATGAGCAGTTCTTC
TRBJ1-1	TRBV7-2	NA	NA	CASSYYRETEAFF	TGTGCCAGCAGCTACTACAGGGAGACTGAAGCTTTCTTT
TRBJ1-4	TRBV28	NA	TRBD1	CASTQQGSNEKLFF	TGTGCCAGCACCCAACAGGGGTCTAATGAAAAACTGTTTTTT
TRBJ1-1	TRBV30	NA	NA	CAWTWGGLRTEAFF	TGTGCCTGGACCTGGGGGGGGCTACGCACTGAAGCTTTCTTT
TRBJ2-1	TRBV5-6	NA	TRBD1	CASNLFEGTGLVEQFF	TGTGCCAGCAACTTATTTGAGGGGACAGGGCTTGTAGAGCAGTTCTTC
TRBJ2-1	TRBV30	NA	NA	CAFGRGPMNEQFF	TGTGCCTTTGGGCGGGGGCCTATGAATGAGCAGTTCTTC
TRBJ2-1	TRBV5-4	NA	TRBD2	CASSASGGAYNEQFF	TGTGCCAGCAGCGCTAGCGGGGGGGCTTACAATGAGCAGTTCTTC
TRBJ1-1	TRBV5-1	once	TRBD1	CASSPDRGLAAFF	TGCGCCAGCAGCCCCGACAGGGGCCTCGCCGCTTTCTTT
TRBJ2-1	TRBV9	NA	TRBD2	CASSVVSRGGINEQFF	TGTGCCAGCAGCGTAGTATCACGGGGGGGTATTAATGAGCAGTTCTTC
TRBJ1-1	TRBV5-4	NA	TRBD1	CASSLANGQVNTEAFF	TGTGCCAGCAGCTTGGCCAACGGACAGGTTAACACTGAAGCTTTCTTT
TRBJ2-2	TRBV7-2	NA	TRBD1	CASSLVGTGDTGELFF	TGTGCCAGCAGCTTAGTGGGGACAGGGGACACCGGGGAGCTGTTTTTT
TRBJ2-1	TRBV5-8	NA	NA	CASSLRGGNYNEQFF	TGTGCCAGCAGCTTGAGGGGGGGGAACTACAATGAGCAGTTCTTC
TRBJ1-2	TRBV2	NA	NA	CASRPYGGGLTDYGYTF	TGTGCCAGCAGACCTTATGGCGGGGGGCTAACTGACTATGGCTACACCTTC
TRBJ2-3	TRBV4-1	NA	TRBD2	CASSQFAGTSSDTQYF	TGCGCCAGCAGCCAATTCGCCGGGACTAGCTCTGATACGCAGTATTTT
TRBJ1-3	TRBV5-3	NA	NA	CARSLDSRRSGNTIYF	TGTGCCAGAAGCTTGGACAGTCGACGGTCTGGAAACACCATATATTTT
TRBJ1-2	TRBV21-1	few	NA	CASSIRPRYGYTF	TGTGCCAGCAGCATAAGACCCAGGTATGGCTACACCTTC
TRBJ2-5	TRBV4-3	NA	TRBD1	CASSPTTDRGQETQYF	TGCGCCAGCAGCCCCACGACAGACAGGGGACAAGAGACCCAGTACTTC
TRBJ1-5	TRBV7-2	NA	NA	CASTLGGNQPQHF	TGTGCCAGCACCCTAGGGGGAAATCAGCCCCAGCATTTT
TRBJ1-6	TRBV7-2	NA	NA	CASSPVQGLTVAPLHF	TGTGCCAGCAGCCCAGTTCAGGGGTTGACTGTCGCACCCCTCCACTTT
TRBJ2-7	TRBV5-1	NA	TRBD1	CASSPDRGLYEQYF	TGCGCCAGCAGCCCGGACAGGGGGCTCTACGAGCAGTACTTC
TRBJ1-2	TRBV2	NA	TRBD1	CAGGRDRYGGYTF	TGTGCCGGAGGCCGGGACAGGTATGGTGGCTACACCTTC
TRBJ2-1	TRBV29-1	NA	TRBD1	CSGDPQTGANEQFF	TGCAGCGGCGACCCGCAGACAGGGGCCAATGAGCAGTTCTTC
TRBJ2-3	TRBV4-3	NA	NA	CASSKNVQGRGDTQYF	TGCGCCAGCAGCAAAAACGTACAGGGACGGGGAGATACGCAGTATTTT
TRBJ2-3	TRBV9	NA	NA	CASSVAQVTDTQYF	TGTGCCAGCAGCGTAGCACAGGTAACAGATACGCAGTATTTT
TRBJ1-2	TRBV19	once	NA	CASGHGGGGYTF	TGTGCCAGTGGACACGGGGGTGGTGGCTACACCTTC
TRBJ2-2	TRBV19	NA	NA	CASSRDLARTGELFF	TGTGCCAGTAGTCGGGACCTAGCGAGAACCGGGGAGCTGTTTTTT
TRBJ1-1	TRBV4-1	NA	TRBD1	CASSQGQGSMNTEAFF	TGCGCCAGCAGCCAAGGACAGGGTTCCATGAACACTGAAGCTTTCTTT
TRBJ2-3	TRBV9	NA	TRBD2	CASSGSDSGVTDTQYF	TGTGCCAGCAGCGGTTCCGATAGCGGGGTCACAGATACGCAGTATTTT
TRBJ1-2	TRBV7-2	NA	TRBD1	CASSLWLGQGSGYTF	TGTGCCAGCAGCTTATGGCTAGGACAGGGGAGCGGCTACACCTTC
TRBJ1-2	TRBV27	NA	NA	CASSFGGGYGYTF	TGTGCCAGCAGTTTCGGGGGAGGCTATGGCTACACCTTC
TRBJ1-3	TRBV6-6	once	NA	CAIQRGSKPGNTIYF	TGTGCCATCCAGCGGGGCAGTAAACCTGGAAACACCATATATTTT
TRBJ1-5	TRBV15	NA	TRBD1	CATQLDRGDQPQHF	TGTGCCACCCAACTAGACAGGGGGGATCAGCCCCAGCATTTT
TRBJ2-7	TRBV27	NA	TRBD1	CASSLSPGQGGYEQYF	TGTGCCAGCAGTTTATCGCCGGGACAGGGGGGCTACGAGCAGTACTTC
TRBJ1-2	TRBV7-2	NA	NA	CASSPLPGHLYTF	TGTGCCAGCAGCCCATTACCGGGACACCTCTACACCTTC
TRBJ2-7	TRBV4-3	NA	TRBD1	CASSLHWDSGGEQYF	TGCGCCAGCAGCCTCCATTGGGACAGCGGAGGCGAGCAGTACTTC
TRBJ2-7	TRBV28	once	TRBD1	CASSWRTGTSSYEQYF	TGTGCCAGCAGTTGGAGGACAGGGACGAGCTCCTACGAGCAGTACTTC
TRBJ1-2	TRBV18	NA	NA	CASSPIVQYRDGILYGYTF	TGTGCCAGCTCACCAATAGTGCAGTACAGGGATGGGATTCTCTATGGCTACACCTTC
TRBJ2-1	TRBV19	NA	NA	CASSSRASDEQFF	TGTGCCAGTAGTTCAAGGGCTAGCGATGAGCAGTTCTTC
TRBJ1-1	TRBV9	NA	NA	CASSVLDMNTEAFF	TGTGCCAGCAGCGTCCTAGATATGAACACTGAAGCTTTCTTT
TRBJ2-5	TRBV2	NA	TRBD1	CASSRGQGRAETQYF	TGTGCCAGCAGCCGGGGACAGGGAAGGGCAGAGACCCAGTACTTC
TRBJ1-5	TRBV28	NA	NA	CASSLSREDQPQHF	TGTGCCAGCAGTTTATCTAGGGAGGATCAGCCCCAGCATTTT
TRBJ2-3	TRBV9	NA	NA	CASSTETRADTQYF	TGTGCCAGCAGCACCGAAACTAGGGCAGATACGCAGTATTTT
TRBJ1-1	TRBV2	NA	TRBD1	CARRDREAFF	TGTGCCAGGAGGGACAGGGAGGCTTTCTTT
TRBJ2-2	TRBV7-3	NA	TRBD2	CASSLTRPGLEVTGELFF	TGTGCCAGCAGCTTAACAAGGCCGGGACTAGAGGTTACCGGGGAGCTGTTTTTT
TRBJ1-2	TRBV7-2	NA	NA	CASSVDGGGYGYTF	TGTGCCAGCAGCGTAGACGGGGGGGGATATGGCTACACCTTC
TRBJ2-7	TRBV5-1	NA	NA	CASSLAGLRDEQYF	TGCGCCAGCAGCTTGGCGGGATTGCGGGACGAGCAGTACTTC
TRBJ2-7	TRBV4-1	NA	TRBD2	CASSPGLAGGKALVYEQYF	TGCGCCAGCAGCCCAGGACTAGCGGGGGGAAAGGCTCTTGTCTACGAGCAGTACTTC
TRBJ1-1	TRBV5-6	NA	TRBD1	CASSLVPGGNTEAFF	TGTGCCAGCAGCTTGGTCCCAGGGGGTAACACTGAAGCTTTCTTT
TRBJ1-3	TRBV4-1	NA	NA	CASSQLPGRGAGNTIYF	TGCGCCAGCAGCCAACTACCGGGCAGGGGAGCGGGAAACACCATATATTTT
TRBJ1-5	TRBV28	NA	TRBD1	CASMARGQGRNQPQHF	TGTGCCAGCATGGCACGAGGACAGGGCCGCAATCAGCCCCAGCATTTT
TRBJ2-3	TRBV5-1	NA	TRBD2	CASSLRTSGGSSTDTQYF	TGCGCCAGCAGCCTTCGGACTAGCGGGGGATCTAGCACAGATACGCAGTATTTT
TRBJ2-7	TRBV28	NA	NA	CASSLTALSYEQYF	TGTGCCAGCAGTTTGACTGCTCTCTCCTACGAGCAGTACTTC